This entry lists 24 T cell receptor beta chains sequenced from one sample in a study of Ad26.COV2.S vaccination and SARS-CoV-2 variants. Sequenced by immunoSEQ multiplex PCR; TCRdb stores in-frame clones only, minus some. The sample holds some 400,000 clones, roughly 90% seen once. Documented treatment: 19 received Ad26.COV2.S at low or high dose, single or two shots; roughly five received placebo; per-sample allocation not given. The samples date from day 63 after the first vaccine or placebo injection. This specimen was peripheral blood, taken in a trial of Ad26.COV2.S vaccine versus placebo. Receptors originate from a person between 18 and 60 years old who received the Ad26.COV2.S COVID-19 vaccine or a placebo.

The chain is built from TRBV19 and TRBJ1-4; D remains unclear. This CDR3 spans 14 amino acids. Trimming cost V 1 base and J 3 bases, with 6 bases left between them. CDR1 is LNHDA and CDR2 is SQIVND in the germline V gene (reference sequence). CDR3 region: CASSIGSSNEKLFF. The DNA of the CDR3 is TGTGCCAGTAGTATAGGCAGCTCTAATGAAAAACTGTTTTTT. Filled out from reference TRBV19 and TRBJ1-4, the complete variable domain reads DGGITQSPKYLFRKEGQNVTLSCEQNLNHDAMYWYRQDPGQGLRLIYYSQIVNDFQKGDIAEGYSVSREKKESFPLTVTSAQKNPTAFYLCASSIGSSNEKLFFGSGTQLSVL.

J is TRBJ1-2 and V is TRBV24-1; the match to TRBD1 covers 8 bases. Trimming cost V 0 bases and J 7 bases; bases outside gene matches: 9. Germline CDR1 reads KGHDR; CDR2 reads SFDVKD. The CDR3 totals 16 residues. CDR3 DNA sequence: TGTGCCACCAGTGATTTGAGGGCAGGGGGCGTGCGTGGCTACACCTTC. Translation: CATSDLRAGGVRGYTF.

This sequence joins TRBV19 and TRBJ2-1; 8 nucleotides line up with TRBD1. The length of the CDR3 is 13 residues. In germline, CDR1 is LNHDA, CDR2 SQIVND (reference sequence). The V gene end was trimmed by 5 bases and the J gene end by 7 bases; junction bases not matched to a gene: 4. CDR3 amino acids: CASSYGQGNEQFF. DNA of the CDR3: TGTGCCAGTAGTTACGGACAGGGAAATGAGCAGTTCTTC.

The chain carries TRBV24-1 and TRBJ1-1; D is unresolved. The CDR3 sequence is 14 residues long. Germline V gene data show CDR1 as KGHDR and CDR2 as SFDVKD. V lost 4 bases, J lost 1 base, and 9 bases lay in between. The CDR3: CATSDPGPNTEAFF. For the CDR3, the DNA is TGTGCCACCAGTGACCCCGGGCCGAACACTGAAGCTTTCTTT.

The CDR3 nucleotides are TGTGCCATCAGTGGGTCAAGGACAGGGGGCGTGGAGACCCAGTACTTC. Encoded protein: CAISGSRTGGVETQYF. The genes are TRBV10-3 and TRBJ2-5, with 11 nucleotides matching TRBD1. CDR1 ENHRY and CDR2 SYGVKD come from the germline V gene. V shed 4 bases, J shed 5 bases, and the junction held 9 bases outside the gene matches. This CDR3 has 16 amino acids.

CDR3 in amino acids: CASSLGTRYSPLHF. The CDR3 DNA reads as TGTGCCAGCAGTTTAGGGACACGTTATTCACCCCTCCACTTT. The V gene is TRBV27, the J gene TRBJ1-6; perhaps TRBD1 as D (6 bases). Germline V CDR1 and CDR2: MNHEY, SMNVEV (reference sequence). The CDR3 length is 14 residues. Between the trimmed V and J ends, which lost 2 bases and 8 bases, there was a span of 10 bases.

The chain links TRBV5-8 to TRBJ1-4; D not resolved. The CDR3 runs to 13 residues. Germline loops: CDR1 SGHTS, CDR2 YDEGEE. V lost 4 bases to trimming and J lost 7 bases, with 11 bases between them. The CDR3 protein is CASSGQTSEKLFF. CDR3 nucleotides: TGTGCCAGCAGCGGGCAGACGAGTGAAAAACTGTTTTTT.

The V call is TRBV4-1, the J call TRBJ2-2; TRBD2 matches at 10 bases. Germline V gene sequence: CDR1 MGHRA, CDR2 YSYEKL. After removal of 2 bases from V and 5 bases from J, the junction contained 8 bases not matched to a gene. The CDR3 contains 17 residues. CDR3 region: CASSQQSMGLATGELFF. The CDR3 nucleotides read TGCGCCAGCAGCCAACAGTCGATGGGACTAGCGACCGGGGAGCTGTTTTTT.

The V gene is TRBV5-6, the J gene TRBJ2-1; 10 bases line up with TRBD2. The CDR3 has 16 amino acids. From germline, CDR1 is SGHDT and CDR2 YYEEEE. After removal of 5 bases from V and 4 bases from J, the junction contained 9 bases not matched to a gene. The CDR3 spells CASSYKTSGLYNEQFF. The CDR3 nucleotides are TGTGCCAGCAGTTATAAGACTAGCGGGTTATACAATGAGCAGTTCTTC.

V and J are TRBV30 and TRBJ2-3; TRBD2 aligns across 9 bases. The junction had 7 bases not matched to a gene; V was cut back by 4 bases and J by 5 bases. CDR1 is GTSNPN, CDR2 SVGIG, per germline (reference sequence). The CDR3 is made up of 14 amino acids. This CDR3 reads CAWTQREAVDTQYF. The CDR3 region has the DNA TGTGCCTGGACTCAGCGGGAGGCGGTAGATACGCAGTATTTT. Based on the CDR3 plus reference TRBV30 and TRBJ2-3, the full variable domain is SQTIHQWPATLVQPVGSPLSLECTVEGTSNPNLYWYRQAAGRGLQLLFYSVGIGQISSEVPQNLSASRPQDRQFILSSKKLLLSDSGFYLCAWTQREAVDTQYFGPGTRLTVL.

CDR3: CASRGPPTPAYNEQFF. In nucleotides, the CDR3 is TGCGCCAGCAGGGGGCCGCCGACCCCAGCCTACAATGAGCAGTTCTTC. V gene TRBV10-1 combines with J gene TRBJ2-1; the D gene is possibly TRBD1 (5 bases). The germline CDR1 and CDR2 sequences are WNHNN and SYGVQD (reference sequence). The CDR3 has 16 amino acids. V was cut by 6 bases and J by 2 bases, with 17 bases left in between.

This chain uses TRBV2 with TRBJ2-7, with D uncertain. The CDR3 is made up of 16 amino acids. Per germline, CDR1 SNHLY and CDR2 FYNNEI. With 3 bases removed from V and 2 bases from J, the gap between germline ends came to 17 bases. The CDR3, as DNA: TGTGCCAGCAGTGATCCGGTGAGGAGAAGCACCTACGAGCAGTACTTC. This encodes CASSDPVRRSTYEQYF.

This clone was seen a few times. CDR3 in DNA: TGCGCCAGCAGTATCGGGAGTGGGACCGGGGAGCTGTTTTTT. Residues: CASSIGSGTGELFF. The chain employs TRBV10-1 and TRBJ2-2; perhaps TRBD2 as D (6 bases). The CDR3 sequence is 14 residues long. V was pared by 5 bases and J by 5 bases, with 12 bases between. Germline CDR1 reads WNHNN; CDR2 reads SYGVQD (reference sequence).

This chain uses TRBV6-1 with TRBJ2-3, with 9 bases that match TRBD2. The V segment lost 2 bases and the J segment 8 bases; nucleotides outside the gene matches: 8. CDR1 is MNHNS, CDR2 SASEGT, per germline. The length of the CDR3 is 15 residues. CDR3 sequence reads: CASSEMGGRGATQYF. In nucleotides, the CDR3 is TGTGCCAGCAGTGAAATGGGCGGGAGGGGGGCTACGCAGTATTTT.

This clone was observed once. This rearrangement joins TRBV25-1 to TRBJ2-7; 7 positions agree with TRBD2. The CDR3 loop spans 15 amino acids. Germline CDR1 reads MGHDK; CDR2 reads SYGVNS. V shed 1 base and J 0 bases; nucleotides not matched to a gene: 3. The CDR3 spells CASSELTGGSYEQYF. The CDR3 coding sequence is TGTGCCAGCAGTGAATTAACGGGGGGCTCCTACGAGCAGTACTTC.

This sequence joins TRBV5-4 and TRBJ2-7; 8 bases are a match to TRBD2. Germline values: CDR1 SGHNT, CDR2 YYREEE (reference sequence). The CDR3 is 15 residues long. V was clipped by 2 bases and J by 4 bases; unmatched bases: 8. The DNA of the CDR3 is TGTGCCAGCAGCTTTAGCGGGGCCCGGAGGTACGAGCAGTACTTC. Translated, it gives CASSFSGARRYEQYF.

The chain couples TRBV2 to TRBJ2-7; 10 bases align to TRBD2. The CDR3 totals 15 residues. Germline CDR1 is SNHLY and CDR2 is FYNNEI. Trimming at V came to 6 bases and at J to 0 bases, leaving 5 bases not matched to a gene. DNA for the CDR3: TGTGCCAGCAGACGGACTAGCGGAAGCTCCTACGAGCAGTACTTC. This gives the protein CASRRTSGSSYEQYF.

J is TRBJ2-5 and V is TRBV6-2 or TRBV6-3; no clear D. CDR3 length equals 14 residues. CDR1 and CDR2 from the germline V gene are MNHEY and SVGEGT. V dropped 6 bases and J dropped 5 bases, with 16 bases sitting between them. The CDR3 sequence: CASSVRPGGETQYF. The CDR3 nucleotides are TGTGCCAGCAGCGTAAGGCCCGGCGGTGAGACCCAGTACTTC.

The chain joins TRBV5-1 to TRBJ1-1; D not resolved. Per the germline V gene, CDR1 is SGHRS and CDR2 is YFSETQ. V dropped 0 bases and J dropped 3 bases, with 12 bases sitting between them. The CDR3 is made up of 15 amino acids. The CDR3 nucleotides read TGCGCCAGCAGCTTGGATGGGCAAGTGTACACTGAAGCTTTCTTT. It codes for CASSLDGQVYTEAFF.

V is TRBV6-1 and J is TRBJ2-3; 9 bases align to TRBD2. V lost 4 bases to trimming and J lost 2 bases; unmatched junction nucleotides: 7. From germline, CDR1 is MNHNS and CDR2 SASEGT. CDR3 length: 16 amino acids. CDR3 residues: CASSADGLAYTDTQYF. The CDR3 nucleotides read TGTGCCAGCAGTGCTGACGGACTAGCGTACACAGATACGCAGTATTTT.

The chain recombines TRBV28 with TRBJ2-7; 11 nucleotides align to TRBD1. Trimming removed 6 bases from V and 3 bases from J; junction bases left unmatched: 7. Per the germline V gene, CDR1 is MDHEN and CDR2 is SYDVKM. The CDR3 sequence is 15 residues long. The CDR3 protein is CASSTPGTGGYEQYF. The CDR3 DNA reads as TGTGCCAGCAGCACCCCCGGGACAGGGGGCTACGAGCAGTACTTC.

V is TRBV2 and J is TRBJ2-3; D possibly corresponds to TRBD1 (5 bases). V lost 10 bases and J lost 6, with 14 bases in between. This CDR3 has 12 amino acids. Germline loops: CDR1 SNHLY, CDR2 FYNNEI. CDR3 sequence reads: CATLTVRDTQYF. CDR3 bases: TGTGCCACCCTGACAGTCCGGGATACGCAGTATTTT.

CDR3 in amino acids: CASSLSSGGNNEQFF. Here the CDR3 DNA reads TGTGCCAGCAGCTTGTCTAGCGGGGGGAACAATGAGCAGTTCTTC. The chain uses TRBV7-6 and TRBJ2-1; TRBD2 aligns across 11 bases. This CDR3 has 15 amino acids. CDR1 and CDR2 (germline): SGHVS, FNYEAQ. The trim removed 3 bases at V and 5 bases at J, leaving 3 bases unmatched.

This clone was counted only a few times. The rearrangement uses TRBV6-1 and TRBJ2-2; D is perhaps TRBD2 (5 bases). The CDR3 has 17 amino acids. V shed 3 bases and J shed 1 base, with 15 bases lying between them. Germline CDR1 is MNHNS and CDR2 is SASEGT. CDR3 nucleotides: TGTGCCAGCAGTGATTTGGGAGCGGAGCTGAACACCGGGGAGCTGTTTTTT. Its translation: CASSDLGAELNTGELFF.